The text below deals with one TCR beta chain. What it recognizes is unknown. The record originates from a study of cytomegalovirus exposure and HLA in healthy donors. Study details: Early released data comprised some 85 million unique TCRs from HLA-typed donors. Study findings and constraints: Later analysis reportedly placed an Asian-associated ancestry cluster below the roughly 700-donor mean in N-insertions.

The PCR had 60 Vbeta and 13 Jbeta primers. The method was immunoSEQ multiplex PCR; TCRdb's version includes in-frame clones alone and lacks a portion of them. This table holds about 200,000 clones, 70% to 80% found once. This sequence originates from a male donor in good health and CMV-seronegative. Input material: PBMCs.

CDR3 residues: CASKQRSTDTQYF. The DNA of the CDR3 is TGTGCCAGCAAGCAGCGGAGTACAGATACGCAGTATTTT. The rearrangement uses TRBV2 and TRBJ2-3; a weak D match, TRBD2 (5 bases). Per the germline V gene, CDR1 is SNHLY and CDR2 is FYNNEI. The CDR3 sequence is 13 residues long. V gave up 7 bases and J gave up 3 bases, with 11 bases separating them.